Listed below are T cell receptor beta chains from one sample, sequenced in a study of vaccination and CD4 T cells after COVID-19. The antigens these receptors bind are not known. TCRdb re-called the PCR reads with MiXCR, one entry per CDR3 protein. The table shows some 15,000 distinct CDR3 sequences, with 40% to 65% occurring only once. The material was CD4+ T cells from blood, cultured in vitro, obtained before SARS-CoV-2 vaccination. The receptors were gathered from a human donor who had recovered from COVID-19. The CDR3 runs from the conserved cysteine through the conserved F or W. The D gene is left open where the match is weak. Clone sizes are given selectively: once, few, many, or a class where the clone is expanded.

J	V	D	size	CDR3	DNA
TRBJ2-7	TRBV7-2	.	.	CASSLGTTASSYEQYF	TGTGCCAGCAGCTTAGGAACCACTGCCAGCTCCTACGAGCAGTACTTC
TRBJ2-7	TRBV20-1	TRBD2	.	CSARDVGASGDLNSLGYEQYF	TGCAGTGCTAGAGATGTCGGGGCTAGCGGGGATCTTAACTCCTTGGGTTACGAGCAGTACTTC
TRBJ2-7	TRBV7-8	.	.	CASSLWGSSGYGYEQYF	TGTGCCAGCAGCTTATGGGGGTCGTCGGGGTACGGCTACGAGCAGTACTTC
TRBJ1-1	TRBV20-1	.	few	CSARANTEAFF	TGCAGTGCTAGGGCGAACACTGAAGCTTTCTTT
TRBJ1-1	TRBV29-1	.	.	CSVEPNQNTEAFF	TGCAGCGTAGAACCGAACCAGAACACTGAAGCTTTCTTT
TRBJ2-1	TRBV19	.	.	CASSTFTGPIIGSYNEQFF	TGTGCCAGTAGTACCTTTACGGGACCGATCATCGGCTCCTACAATGAGCAGTTCTTC
TRBJ2-5	TRBV6-2/TRBV6-3	.	.	CASKGLQETQYF	TGTGCCAGCAAGGGCCTCCAAGAGACCCAGTACTTC
TRBJ2-3	TRBV11-3	TRBD2	.	CASSPPLAGGPTDTQYF	TGTGCCAGCAGCCCCCCCCTAGCGGGGGGGCCCACAGATACGCAGTATTTT
TRBJ1-3	TRBV20-1	.	large	CSARRTGTRTGNTIYF	TGCAGTGCTAGACGGACCGGGACAAGGACTGGAAACACCATATATTTT
TRBJ1-5	TRBV12-3/TRBV12-4	TRBD1	.	CASSTRTGSNQPQHF	TGTGCCAGCAGCACGAGGACAGGGAGCAATCAGCCCCAGCATTTT
TRBJ2-7	TRBV15	TRBD2	.	CATSRGTSGASYEQYF	TGTGCCACCAGCAGGGGGACTAGCGGGGCCTCCTACGAGCAGTACTTC
TRBJ2-3	TRBV11-3	TRBD2	.	CASSQGLAGLSTDTQYF	TGTGCCAGCAGCCAGGGACTAGCGGGCCTTAGCACAGATACGCAGTATTTT
TRBJ1-1	TRBV20-1	TRBD1	.	CSAKTGGNTEAFF	TGCAGTGCTAAAACAGGGGGAAACACTGAAGCTTTCTTT
TRBJ1-6	TRBV24-1	.	few	CATTPLGGRYSPLHF	TGTGCCACCACCCCTTTGGGGGGCAGGTATTCACCCCTCCACTTT
TRBJ2-2	TRBV6-2/TRBV6-3	.	once	CASSLGANTGELFF	TGTGCCAGCAGTTTGGGTGCGAACACCGGGGAGCTGTTTTTT
TRBJ2-6	TRBV20-1	TRBD1	.	CSARDIGTGDVLTF	TGCAGTGCTAGAGATATTGGGACAGGGGACGTCCTGACTTTC
TRBJ2-7	TRBV19	TRBD1	.	CATDRGLEYF	TGTGCCACCGACAGGGGCCTAGAGTACTTC
TRBJ1-1	TRBV20-1	.	.	CSAVKTMNTEAFF	TGCAGTGCGGTGAAGACCATGAACACTGAAGCTTTCTTT
TRBJ1-1	TRBV7-2	.	few	CASSLAGNTEAFF	TGTGCCAGCAGCTTAGCCGGGAACACTGAAGCTTTCTTT
TRBJ1-1	TRBV27	TRBD1	few	CASSPIDRGGTEAFF	TGTGCCAGCAGTCCCATAGACAGGGGTGGTACTGAAGCTTTCTTT
TRBJ2-1	TRBV20-1	TRBD2	.	CSARTSGVKQFF	TGCAGTGCAAGGACTAGCGGGGTTAAGCAGTTCTTC
TRBJ2-7	TRBV19	TRBD1	.	CASSATGTGSHEQYF	TGTGCCAGTAGTGCAACCGGGACAGGGTCCCACGAGCAGTACTTC
TRBJ1-1	TRBV2	.	.	CASSKDGNTEAFF	TGTGCCAGCAGTAAAGACGGGAACACTGAAGCTTTCTTT
TRBJ1-1	TRBV11-3	.	.	CASSLFTGAEAFF	TGTGCCAGCAGCTTATTTACAGGTGCTGAAGCTTTCTTT
TRBJ1-2	TRBV7-2	.	.	CASSSFGGRGYGYTF	TGTGCCAGCAGCTCCTTCGGGGGGCGCGGCTATGGCTACACCTTC
TRBJ1-4	TRBV15	.	few	CATSRDHWDEKLFF	TGTGCCACCAGCAGAGATCACTGGGATGAAAAACTGTTTTTT
TRBJ1-4	TRBV7-8	TRBD1	.	CASSARQGQVNEKLFF	TGTGCCAGCAGCGCCCGACAGGGGCAGGTTAATGAAAAACTGTTTTTT
TRBJ2-3	TRBV11-2	.	few	CASSSPDELTDTQYF	TGTGCCAGCAGCTCCCCGGACGAGCTCACAGATACGCAGTATTTT
TRBJ1-6	TRBV11-3	.	few	CASSSRADYNSPLHF	TGTGCCAGCAGCAGCAGGGCGGACTATAATTCACCCCTCCACTTT
TRBJ1-1	TRBV20-1	TRBD1	few	CSAADRRAMNTEAFF	TGCAGTGCTGCGGACAGGCGGGCGATGAACACTGAAGCTTTCTTT
TRBJ1-1	TRBV19	.	.	CASNLPGDGAFF	TGTGCCAGTAATCTACCGGGCGACGGAGCTTTCTTT
TRBJ2-6	TRBV9	.	.	CASSAGQSGANVLTF	TGTGCCAGCAGCGCTGGACAATCCGGGGCCAACGTCCTGACTTTC
TRBJ1-5	TRBV5-4	.	few	CASSFGGKNQPQHF	TGTGCCAGCAGCTTCGGGGGGAAAAATCAGCCCCAGCATTTT
TRBJ1-2	TRBV6-1	TRBD1	few	CASSERDRVLNNYGYTF	TGTGCCAGCAGTGAAAGGGACAGGGTTCTCAATAACTATGGCTACACCTTC
TRBJ1-1	TRBV12-3/TRBV12-4	.	.	CASSTGSSEAFF	TGTGCCAGCAGCACAGGGTCGAGCGAAGCTTTCTTT
TRBJ1-6	TRBV7-9	.	.	CASSLEGKAPLHF	TGTGCCAGCAGCTTAGAGGGGAAGGCACCCCTCCACTTT
TRBJ1-2	TRBV12-3/TRBV12-4	TRBD1	.	CASSKTTGGDYGYTF	TGTGCCAGCAGTAAAACGACAGGGGGGGACTATGGCTACACCTTC
TRBJ1-5	TRBV20-1	TRBD1	.	CSALGQQNQPQHF	TGCAGTGCTCTGGGACAGCAAAATCAGCCCCAGCATTTT
TRBJ2-1	TRBV5-6	.	.	CASSPLQGLDEQFF	TGTGCCAGCAGCCCTCTACAGGGTCTCGATGAGCAGTTCTTC
TRBJ1-1	TRBV10-3	.	.	CAISDGGIPGSSEAFF	TGTGCCATCAGTGACGGGGGGATCCCAGGGAGCTCTGAAGCTTTCTTT
TRBJ1-2	TRBV7-2	.	.	CASSLGGQGYGYTF	TGTGCCAGCAGCTTGGGGGGGCAGGGGTATGGCTACACCTTC
TRBJ1-6	TRBV20-1	.	.	CSARSGVSPLHF	TGCAGTGCGCGATCAGGGGTCTCACCCCTCCACTTT
TRBJ1-2	TRBV7-2	TRBD1	few	CASSTGQGRYGYTF	TGTGCCAGCAGCACGGGACAGGGACGCTATGGCTACACCTTC
TRBJ2-5	TRBV2	.	.	CASSVMSGVYF	TGTGCCAGCAGTGTTATGTCAGGGGTGTACTTC
TRBJ1-1	TRBV6-1	.	.	CASSLSDLRSNTEAFF	TGTGCCAGCAGCTTGTCCGATCTTAGGAGTAACACTGAAGCTTTCTTT
TRBJ2-1	TRBV11-3	.	.	CASSLASPSYNEQFF	TGTGCCAGCAGCTTAGCTAGCCCGTCCTACAATGAGCAGTTCTTC
TRBJ2-1	TRBV19	TRBD2	few	CASSVNSGRAGNEQFF	TGTGCCAGTAGTGTCAATAGCGGGAGGGCCGGGAATGAGCAGTTCTTC
TRBJ2-1	TRBV6-1	.	.	CASSRGTWGGNEQFF	TGTGCCAGCAGTCGTGGGACCTGGGGCGGCAATGAGCAGTTCTTC
TRBJ1-2	TRBV6-5	.	few	CASSFSGHYGYTF	TGTGCCAGCAGTTTCTCCGGGCACTATGGCTACACCTTC
TRBJ1-6	TRBV27	.	few	CASSLQGIYNSPLHF	TGTGCCAGCAGTCTCCAGGGGATCTATAATTCACCCCTCCACTTT